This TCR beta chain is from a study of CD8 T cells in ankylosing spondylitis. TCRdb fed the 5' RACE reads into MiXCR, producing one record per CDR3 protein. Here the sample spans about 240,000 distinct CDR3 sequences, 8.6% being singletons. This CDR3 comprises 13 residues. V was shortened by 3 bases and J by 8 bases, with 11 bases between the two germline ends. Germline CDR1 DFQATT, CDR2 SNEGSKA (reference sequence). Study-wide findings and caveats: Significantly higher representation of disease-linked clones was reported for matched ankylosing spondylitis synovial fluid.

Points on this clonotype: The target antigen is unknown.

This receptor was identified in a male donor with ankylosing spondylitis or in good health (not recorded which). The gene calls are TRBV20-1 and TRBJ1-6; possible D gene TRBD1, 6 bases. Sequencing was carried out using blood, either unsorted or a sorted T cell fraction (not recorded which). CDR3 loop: CSASYRADSPLHF. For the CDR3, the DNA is TGCAGTGCTAGCTACAGGGCTGATTCACCCCTCCACTTT.